A single sample gave rise to the 10 T cell receptor beta chains below, sequenced in a study of tissue T cells after allogeneic stem cell transplantation. Assay used: immunoSEQ multiplex PCR; TCRdb lists only in-frame clones, some missing. The data show around 28,000 clones, roughly 85% seen once. The sequences come from blood, collected before transplantation. These TCRs come from a woman aged 18 to 55 who later had graft-versus-host disease after an allogeneic stem cell transplant.

The V call is TRBV7-2, the J call TRBJ1-2, with no clear D. The CDR3 has 14 amino acids. Trimming took 2 bases from V and 0 from J, leaving 7 bases between them. Germline V gene data show CDR1 as SGHTA and CDR2 as FQGNSA. The CDR3 coding sequence is TGTGCCAGCAGCTTATCCCCGGCTAACTATGGCTACACCTTC. Translation gives CASSLSPANYGYTF.

This sequence joins TRBV6-5 and TRBJ2-3; D is possibly TRBD1 or TRBD2 (5 bases each). This CDR3 is built from 14 residues. Germline assignment: CDR1 MNHEY and CDR2 SVGAGI. Trimming removed 7 bases at V and 0 bases at J, with 11 bases between. The CDR3 nucleotides are TGTGCCAGCAAGGTCGAGGGGAGCACAGATACGCAGTATTTT. The encoded protein is CASKVEGSTDTQYF.

This clone was detected only a few times. The rearrangement links TRBV27 to TRBJ2-1; 11 bases align to TRBD1. CDR1 and CDR2 (germline): MNHEY, SMNVEV (reference sequence). Trimming took 5 bases from V and 8 from J; bases not matched to a gene: 8. The CDR3 has 15 amino acids. The CDR3 loop reads CASSKDRGLGDEQFF. CDR3 nucleotides: TGTGCCAGCAGTAAGGACAGGGGGCTTGGGGATGAGCAGTTCTTC.

Remarks on this clone: Other DNA variants within this sample encode the same CDR3. The chain is built from TRBV6-4 and TRBJ2-1; 10 nucleotides line up with TRBD2. Germline loops: CDR1 MRHNA, CDR2 SNTAGT. Germline trimming cut 0 bases from V and 4 bases from J; bases unmatched to any gene: 0. The CDR3 loop spans 15 amino acids. CDR3 amino acids: CASSDSAGGYNEQFF. For the CDR3, the DNA is TGTGCCAGCAGTGACTCAGCGGGAGGGTACAATGAGCAGTTCTTC.

The chain couples TRBV5-4 to TRBJ2-3; possibly TRBD1 for D (5 bases). The CDR3 covers 15 residues. V was cut by 3 bases and J by 5 bases, with 16 bases left in between. Germline CDR1 and CDR2: SGHNT and YYREEE (reference sequence). As DNA, the CDR3 is TGTGCCAGCAGCTCCGTGGACATATCGGGAGATACGCAGTATTTT. Its translation: CASSSVDISGDTQYF.

V gene TRBV19 combines with J gene TRBJ1-6, with D perhaps matching TRBD1 (6 bases). From germline, CDR1 is LNHDA and CDR2 SQIVND (reference sequence). The CDR3 runs 16 residues. Trimming removed 6 bases at V and 6 bases at J, with 18 bases between. DNA for the CDR3: TGTGCCAGTAGCATCAGGGGTAATGAGGGTAATTCACCCCTCCACTTT. This gives the protein CASSIRGNEGNSPLHF. Supplemented by reference TRBV19 and TRBJ1-6, the full variable domain reads DGGITQSPKYLFRKEGQNVTLSCEQNLNHDAMYWYRQDPGQGLRLIYYSQIVNDFQKGDIAEGYSVSREKKESFPLTVTSAQKNPTAFYLCASSIRGNEGNSPLHFGNGTRLTVT.

The gene calls are TRBV28 and TRBJ2-7, with D unclear. CDR3 length: 18 residues. The V gene's germline CDR1 is MDHEN and CDR2 SYDVKM. The V end lost 3 bases, the J end lost 2 bases, and 23 bases lay between the germline ends. The CDR3 protein is CASSFLLLTSVGTYEQYF. The CDR3, as DNA: TGTGCCAGCAGTTTTCTTCTTTTGACTTCGGTAGGGACCTACGAGCAGTACTTC. Full variable domain (outside the CDR3, taken from reference TRBV28 and TRBJ2-7): DVKVTQSSRYLVKRTGEKVFLECVQDMDHENMFWYRQDPGLGLRLIYFSYDVKMKEKGDIPEGYSVSREKKERFSLILESASTNQTSMYLCASSFLLLTSVGTYEQYFGPGTRLTVT.

This sequence joins TRBV11-2 and TRBJ2-7, with TRBD1 matching 8 bases. V was pared by 5 bases and J by 5 bases, with 8 bases of the junction left unmatched. Germline V gives CDR1 SGHAT, CDR2 FQNNGV. The CDR3 is 14 residues long. DNA for the CDR3: TGTGCCAGCAGCCCGCCGGACAGGGCCAACGAGCAGTACTTC. Translation: CASSPPDRANEQYF.

Concerning this clone itself: Its ends do not fully match the called genes, so a read error is possible. The chain uses TRBV18 and TRBJ2-7; the D is unclear. The CDR3 length is 12 residues. CDR1 KGHSH and CDR2 LQKENI come from the germline V gene. This CDR3 is CASSSPTAEQYF. DNA for the CDR3: TGTGCCAGCTCATCACCGACGGCCGAGCAGTACTTC.

The CDR3 loop reads CASSLASGSAGYNEQFF. DNA for the CDR3: TGCGCCAGCAGCTTGGCCTCGGGTAGCGCAGGCTACAATGAGCAGTTCTTC. The rearrangement uses TRBV5-1 and TRBJ2-1, with D perhaps TRBD2 (5 bases). The V and J ends lost 0 bases and 3 bases respectively, with 16 bases between them. Germline V lookup: CDR1 SGHRS, CDR2 YFSETQ. CDR3 size: 17 residues.